A selection of T cell receptor beta chains follows, all from one sample in a study of regulatory T cells in long-lasting Graves disease. Via MiXCR, TCRdb re-called the multiplex PCR reads, giving one row per CDR3 protein. The data contain fewer than 550,000 distinct CDR3 sequences, about 22% of them singletons. Specimen: peripheral blood mononuclear cells (PBMCs), collected when the disease was refractory, from a patient treated with antithyroid drugs. The receptors here all came from a female donor with Graves disease. Each CDR3 is given with its conserved first and last residue. The D gene is left open where the match is weak. Part of the rows lack a size; the others show once, few, many or a class for expanded clones.

j_call: TRBJ1-4
v_call: TRBV27
d_call: .
clone_size: many
cdr3_nt: TGTGCCAGGGAGGGGCTCGAAAAACTGTTTTTT
cdr3_aa: CAREGLEKLFF

j_call: TRBJ2-7
v_call: TRBV6-1
d_call: .
clone_size: many
cdr3_nt: TGTGCCAGCAGCCCCTCGACGGTCTACGAGCAGTACTTC
cdr3_aa: CASSPSTVYEQYF

j_call: TRBJ2-5
v_call: TRBV12-3/TRBV12-4
d_call: TRBD1
clone_size: .
cdr3_nt: TGTGCCAGCAGTTTGACAGGGGGCTTTTCTGAGACCCAGTACTTC
cdr3_aa: CASSLTGGFSETQYF

j_call: TRBJ2-5
v_call: TRBV13
d_call: .
clone_size: few
cdr3_nt: TGTGCCAGCAGCTCCCCCTCGGGGACTCGGGAGACCCAGTACTTC
cdr3_aa: CASSSPSGTRETQYF

j_call: TRBJ1-5
v_call: TRBV15
d_call: TRBD1
clone_size: many
cdr3_nt: TGTGCCACCAGCTTATCCAGGGGGTATCAGCCCCAGCATTTT
cdr3_aa: CATSLSRGYQPQHF

j_call: TRBJ1-6
v_call: TRBV28
d_call: .
clone_size: many
cdr3_nt: TGTGCCAGCAGTTCCGGGACACTACGTCCCCATTCACCCCTCCACTTT
cdr3_aa: CASSSGTLRPHSPLHF

j_call: TRBJ1-4
v_call: TRBV6-1
d_call: TRBD1
clone_size: many
cdr3_nt: TGTGCCAGCAGTCCCCGGGACAGGGGCAGTAATGAAAAACTGTTTTTT
cdr3_aa: CASSPRDRGSNEKLFF

j_call: TRBJ1-1
v_call: TRBV29-1
d_call: .
clone_size: .
cdr3_nt: TGCAGCGTGGGAGAGGGCTGGAACACTGAAGCTTTCTTT
cdr3_aa: CSVGEGWNTEAFF

j_call: TRBJ2-7
v_call: TRBV4-2
d_call: TRBD1
clone_size: few
cdr3_nt: TGTGCCAGCAGCCAAGCCCAGGGACAGGGTTTCTACGAGCAGTACTTC
cdr3_aa: CASSQAQGQGFYEQYF

j_call: TRBJ2-7
v_call: TRBV25-1
d_call: .
clone_size: many
cdr3_nt: TGTGCCAGCAGTGAATATCACGGTTCAACCTACGAGCAGTACTTC
cdr3_aa: CASSEYHGSTYEQYF

j_call: TRBJ1-1
v_call: TRBV12-3/TRBV12-4
d_call: .
clone_size: .
cdr3_nt: TGTGCCAGCTCGTCCCACAGGGCTTCGGCGGAGCCTGAAGCTTTCTTT
cdr3_aa: CASSSHRASAEPEAFF

j_call: TRBJ2-7
v_call: TRBV7-7
d_call: TRBD1
clone_size: few
cdr3_nt: TGTGCTAGCAGCCGCGGGACAGGGCGGGAGCAGTACTTC
cdr3_aa: CASSRGTGREQYF

j_call: TRBJ1-1
v_call: TRBV27
d_call: .
clone_size: .
cdr3_nt: TGTGCCAGCAGTTCCAAAAGTGCGGGCACTGAAGCTTTCTTT
cdr3_aa: CASSSKSAGTEAFF

j_call: TRBJ1-1
v_call: TRBV28
d_call: .
clone_size: many
cdr3_nt: TGTGCCAGCAGTTTTGTGACCTATCCGGCAGGCACTGAAGCTTTCTTT
cdr3_aa: CASSFVTYPAGTEAFF

j_call: TRBJ1-2
v_call: TRBV5-1
d_call: .
clone_size: .
cdr3_nt: TGCGCCAGCAGGAGAACAGGGCCCGCTAACTATGGCTACACCTTC
cdr3_aa: CASRRTGPANYGYTF